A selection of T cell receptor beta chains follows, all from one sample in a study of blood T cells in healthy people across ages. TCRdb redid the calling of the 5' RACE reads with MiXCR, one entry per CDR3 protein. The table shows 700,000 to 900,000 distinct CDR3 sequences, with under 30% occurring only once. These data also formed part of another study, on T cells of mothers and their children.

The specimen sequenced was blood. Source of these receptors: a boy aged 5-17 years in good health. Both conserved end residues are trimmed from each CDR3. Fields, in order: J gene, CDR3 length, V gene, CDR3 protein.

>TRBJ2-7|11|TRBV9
ASSAGTTGEQY
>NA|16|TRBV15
ATELSDCGTESWETQY
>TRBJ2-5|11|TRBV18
ASSPPGLETQY
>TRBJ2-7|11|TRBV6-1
ASGFRGPNEQY
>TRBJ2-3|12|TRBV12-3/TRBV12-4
ASSTGTGTDTQY
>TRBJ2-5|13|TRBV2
ASSEGGPTQETQY
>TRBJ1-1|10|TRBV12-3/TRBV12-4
ASGVSGTEAF
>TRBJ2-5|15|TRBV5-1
ASSLGQGGNVGETQY
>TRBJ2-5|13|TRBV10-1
ASRGLRAVVETQY
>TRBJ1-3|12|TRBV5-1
ASSEDTSGNTIY
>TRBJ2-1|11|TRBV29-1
SVGKTPYNEQF
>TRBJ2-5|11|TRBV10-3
AIKGAVQETQY
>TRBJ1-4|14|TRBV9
ASSVSAGTTNEKLF
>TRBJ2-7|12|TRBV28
ASTRQGATKEQY
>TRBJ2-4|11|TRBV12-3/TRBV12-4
ASSLSGENIQY
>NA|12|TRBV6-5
TSKRTTIQETQY
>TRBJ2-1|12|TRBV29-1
SEAGGSSYNEQF
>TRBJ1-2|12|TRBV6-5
ASKLRLESGGYT
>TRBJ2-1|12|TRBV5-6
ASMSGSPYNEQF
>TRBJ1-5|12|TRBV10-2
ASSDALSNQPQH
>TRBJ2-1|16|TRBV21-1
ASSKGRLAGGLYNEQF
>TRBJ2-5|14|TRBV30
AWTPGLAGGRETQY
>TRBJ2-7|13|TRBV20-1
SARDWGQFHYEQY
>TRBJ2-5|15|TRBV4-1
ASSRQGLAGFGETQY
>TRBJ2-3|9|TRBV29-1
SVDQTDTQY
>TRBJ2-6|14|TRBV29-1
SAKTSGGRGANVLT
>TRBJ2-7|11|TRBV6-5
ASSKGVSYEQY
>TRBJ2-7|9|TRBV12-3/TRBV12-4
ASSFYDEQY
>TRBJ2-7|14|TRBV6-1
ASSPGTSRFSYEQY
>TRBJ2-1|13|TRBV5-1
ASSTPGTGYNEQF
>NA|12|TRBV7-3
ASSPNGGVDEQY
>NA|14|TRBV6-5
ASSYSSRPTYNEQF
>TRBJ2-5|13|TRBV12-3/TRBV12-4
ASSTPGTTQETQY
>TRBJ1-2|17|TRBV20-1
SARDPGRQGRGLGYGYT
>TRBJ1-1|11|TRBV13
ASSGGGGTEAF
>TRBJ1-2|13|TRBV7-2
ASSLKTGSNYGYT
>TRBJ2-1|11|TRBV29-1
SIAPGGRNEQF